This TCR beta chain derives from a study of cytomegalovirus exposure and HLA in healthy donors. The PCR ran on 60 Vbeta and 13 Jbeta primers. Sequencing used immunoSEQ multiplex PCR; TCRdb keeps in-frame clones, though not all of them. In the table there are fewer than 90,000 clones, about three quarters of which are singletons. The J segment lost 2 bases and the V segment lost 4 bases, leaving 2 bases of the junction unmatched. The CDR3 runs 13 residues. CDR1 is SEHNR, CDR2 FQNEAQ, per germline (reference sequence). This clone was seen a handful of times. The sample consisted of PBMCs. This TCR was sampled from a female donor in good health and CMV-seronegative. The chain recombines TRBV7-9 with TRBJ2-7, with 7 bases matching TRBD2. This chain's CDR3 is CASSSRGAYEQYF. The CDR3 bases are TGTGCCAGCAGCTCACGGGGGGCCTACGAGCAGTACTTC.